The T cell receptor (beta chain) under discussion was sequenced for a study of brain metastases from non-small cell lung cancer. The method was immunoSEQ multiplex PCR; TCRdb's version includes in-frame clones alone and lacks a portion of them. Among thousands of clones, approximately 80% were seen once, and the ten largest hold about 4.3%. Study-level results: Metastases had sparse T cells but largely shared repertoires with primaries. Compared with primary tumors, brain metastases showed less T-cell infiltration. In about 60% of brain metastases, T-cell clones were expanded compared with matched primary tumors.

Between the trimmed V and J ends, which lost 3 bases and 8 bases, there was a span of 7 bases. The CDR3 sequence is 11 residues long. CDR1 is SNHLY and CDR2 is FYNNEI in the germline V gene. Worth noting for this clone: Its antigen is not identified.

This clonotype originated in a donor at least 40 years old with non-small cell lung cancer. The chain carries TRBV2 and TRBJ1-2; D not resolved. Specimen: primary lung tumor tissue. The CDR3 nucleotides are TGTGCCAGCAGTGAGGAGGTCGGCTACACCTTC. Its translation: CASSEEVGYTF.